Here is one T cell receptor beta chain with its context. Its antigen remains unidentified. The PCR made use of 60 Vbeta and 13 Jbeta primers. Using immunoSEQ multiplex PCR, the repertoire was profiled, and TCRdb retains in-frame clones only, with some absent. In total, the table holds about 40,000 clones. This sample is drawn from a study of cytomegalovirus exposure and HLA in healthy donors. Study-wide findings and caveats: Researchers reportedly found TCR beta sequences accurately predicted most subjects' HLA-A and HLA-B alleles. Reports showed the classifier diagnosing cytomegalovirus status with high specificity and sensitivity.

Germline CDR1 and CDR2: SGHTA and FQGNSA. V lost 8 bases to trimming and J lost 6 bases; unmatched junction nucleotides: 17. The CDR3 is made up of 16 amino acids. The source of this sequence is a man between 40 and 49 years old in good health and CMV-seropositive. The chain carries TRBV7-2 and TRBJ2-7; 9 bases are shared with TRBD2. What was sequenced was PBMCs. The CDR3 region is CASATIGAGGRFEQYF. CDR3 in DNA: TGTGCCAGCGCCACAATTGGGGCGGGAGGGCGGTTCGAGCAGTACTTC.